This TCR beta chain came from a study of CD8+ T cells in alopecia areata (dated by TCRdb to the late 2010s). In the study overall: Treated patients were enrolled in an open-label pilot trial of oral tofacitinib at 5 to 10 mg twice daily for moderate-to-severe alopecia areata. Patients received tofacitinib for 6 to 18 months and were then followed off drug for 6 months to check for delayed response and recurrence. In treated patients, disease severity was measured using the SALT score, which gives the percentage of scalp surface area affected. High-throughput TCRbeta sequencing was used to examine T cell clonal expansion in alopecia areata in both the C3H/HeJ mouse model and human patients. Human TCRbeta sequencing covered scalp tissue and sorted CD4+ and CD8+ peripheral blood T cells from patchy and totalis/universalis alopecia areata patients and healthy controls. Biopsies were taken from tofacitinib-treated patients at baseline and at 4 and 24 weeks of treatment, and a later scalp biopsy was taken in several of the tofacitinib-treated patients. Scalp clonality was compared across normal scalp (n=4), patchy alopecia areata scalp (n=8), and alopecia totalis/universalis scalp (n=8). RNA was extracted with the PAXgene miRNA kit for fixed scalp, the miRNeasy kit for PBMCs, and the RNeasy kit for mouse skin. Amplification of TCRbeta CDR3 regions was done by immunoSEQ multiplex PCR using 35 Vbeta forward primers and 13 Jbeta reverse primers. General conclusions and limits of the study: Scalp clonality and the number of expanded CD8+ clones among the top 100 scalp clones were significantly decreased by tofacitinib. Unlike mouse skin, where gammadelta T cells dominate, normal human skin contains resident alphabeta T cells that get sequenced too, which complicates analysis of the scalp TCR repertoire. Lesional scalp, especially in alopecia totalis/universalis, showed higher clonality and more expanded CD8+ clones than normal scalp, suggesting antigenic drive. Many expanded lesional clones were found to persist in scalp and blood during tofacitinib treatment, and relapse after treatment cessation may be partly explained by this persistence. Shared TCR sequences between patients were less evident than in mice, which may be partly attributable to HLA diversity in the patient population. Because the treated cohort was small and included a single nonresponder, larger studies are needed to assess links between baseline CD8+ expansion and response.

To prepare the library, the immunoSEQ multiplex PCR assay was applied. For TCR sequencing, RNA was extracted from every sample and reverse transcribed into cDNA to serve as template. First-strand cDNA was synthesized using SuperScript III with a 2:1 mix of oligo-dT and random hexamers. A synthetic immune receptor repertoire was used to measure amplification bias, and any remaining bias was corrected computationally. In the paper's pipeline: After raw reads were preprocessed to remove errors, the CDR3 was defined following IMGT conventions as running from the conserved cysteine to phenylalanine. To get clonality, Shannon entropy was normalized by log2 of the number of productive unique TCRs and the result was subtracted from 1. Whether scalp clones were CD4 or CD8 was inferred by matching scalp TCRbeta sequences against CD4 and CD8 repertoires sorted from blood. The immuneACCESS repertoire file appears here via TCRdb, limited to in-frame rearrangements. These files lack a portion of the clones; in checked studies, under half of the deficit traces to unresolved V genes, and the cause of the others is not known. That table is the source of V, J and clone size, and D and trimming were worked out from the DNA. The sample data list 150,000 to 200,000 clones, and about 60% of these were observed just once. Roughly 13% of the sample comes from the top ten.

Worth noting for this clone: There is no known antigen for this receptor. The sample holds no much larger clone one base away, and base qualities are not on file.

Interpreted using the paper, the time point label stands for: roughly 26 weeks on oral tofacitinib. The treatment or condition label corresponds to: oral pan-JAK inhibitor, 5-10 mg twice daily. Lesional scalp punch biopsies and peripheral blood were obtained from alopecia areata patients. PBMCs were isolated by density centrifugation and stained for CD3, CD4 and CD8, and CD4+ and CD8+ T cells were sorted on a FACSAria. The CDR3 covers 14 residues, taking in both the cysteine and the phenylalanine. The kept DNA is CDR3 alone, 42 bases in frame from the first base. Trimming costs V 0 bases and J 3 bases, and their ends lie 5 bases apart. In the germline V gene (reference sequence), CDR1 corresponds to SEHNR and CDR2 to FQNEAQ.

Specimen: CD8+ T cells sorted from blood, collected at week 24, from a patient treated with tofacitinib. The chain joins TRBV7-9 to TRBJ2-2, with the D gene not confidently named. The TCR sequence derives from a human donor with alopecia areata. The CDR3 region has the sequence CASSLAQDTGELFF. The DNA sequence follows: TGTGCCAGCAGCTTAGCCCAGGACACCGGGGAGCTGTTTTTT.